These 21 T cell receptor beta chains were sequenced from one sample in a study of cytomegalovirus exposure and HLA in healthy donors. This PCR relied on a set of 60 Vbeta primers and 13 Jbeta primers. Clones were read by immunoSEQ multiplex PCR, and TCRdb kept only the in-frame ones, dropping some. The sample lists more than 85,000 clones; around 10% were seen once. The sample comprised PBMCs. The source of these receptors is a middle-aged man in good health and CMV-seropositive.

The chain combines TRBV15 with TRBJ2-3; 9 bases agree with TRBD1. Per the germline V gene, CDR1 is LNHNV and CDR2 is YYDKDF (reference sequence). This CDR3 has 14 residues. After removal of 10 bases from V and 2 bases from J, the junction contained 7 bases not matched to a gene. The CDR3 DNA follows: TGTGCCAGCCAGGACAGGGGAACCACAGATACGCAGTATTTT. Residues: CASQDRGTTDTQYF.

The chain joins TRBV6-5 to TRBJ1-2; TRBD1 is a possible D gene (5 bases). Germline-derived CDR1 and CDR2 are MNHEY and SVGAGI. V was trimmed by 1 base and J by 8 bases, leaving 11 bases between them. The CDR3 runs 13 residues. This CDR3 is CASSYFLGLGYTF. For the CDR3, the DNA is TGTGCCAGCAGTTACTTTTTGGGGCTCGGCTACACCTTC.

CDR3 sequence (DNA): TGTGCCAGCAGCTTATATGACAGGTGGGACGGCTACACCTTC. Encoded protein: CASSLYDRWDGYTF. This chain connects TRBV7-8 to TRBJ1-2; TRBD1 is a possible D gene (6 bases). Deletions cut 2 bases from V and 8 bases from J, with 15 bases between. The CDR3 runs to 14 residues. Germline CDR1 SGHVS, CDR2 FQNEAQ.

This clone appeared a few times. The chain has TRBV9 and TRBJ1-1; 9 positions agree with TRBD1. This CDR3 comprises 14 residues. Germline CDR1 and CDR2: SGDLS and YYNGEE. Trimming at V came to 0 bases and at J to 10 bases, leaving 7 bases not matched to a gene. As DNA, the CDR3 is TGTGCCAGCAGCGTAGGGGAGTTGGACAGGGGAGCTTTCTTT. The encoded protein is CASSVGELDRGAFF.

The chain links TRBV19 to TRBJ2-2; TRBD2 might be the D (5 bases). In germline, CDR1 is LNHDA, CDR2 SQIVND (reference sequence). V lost 6 bases and J 4 bases, leaving 18 bases between the germline ends. This CDR3 is built from 16 residues. For the CDR3, the DNA is TGTGCCAGTAGCTCTCAGGACGGGGTGGCCACCGGGGAGCTGTTTTTT. Its protein product is CASSSQDGVATGELFF.

This clone has only a few counts. The gene calls are TRBV5-6 and TRBJ1-2, with a possible D match to TRBD1 (6 bases). Trimming left V 5 bases short and J 1 base short, with 12 bases between. This CDR3 comprises 14 residues. The germline V gene encodes CDR1 SGHDT and CDR2 YYEEEE. DNA for the CDR3: TGTGCCAGCAGGGCAGGGGAGGGTAACTATGGCTACACCTTC. This translates into CASRAGEGNYGYTF.

The chain has TRBV27 and TRBJ1-3, with D uncertain. Per the germline V gene, CDR1 is MNHEY and CDR2 is SMNVEV (reference sequence). The CDR3 totals 17 residues. Trimming pared 5 bases from V and 0 bases from J, leaving 17 bases between. The CDR3 is CASSPRVGLNSGNTIYF. In nucleotides, the CDR3 is TGTGCCAGCAGTCCGCGGGTGGGCCTTAACTCTGGAAACACCATATATTTT.

This clone has a handful of counts. The genes are TRBV14 and TRBJ2-7; no definite D call. This CDR3 is built from 15 residues. Germline V gene lookup returns CDR1 SGHDN and CDR2 FVKESK. The V end lost 4 bases, the J end lost 0 bases, and 13 bases lay between the germline ends. CDR3 loop: CASSPPPGGSYEQYF. Here the CDR3 DNA reads TGTGCCAGCAGCCCGCCTCCCGGTGGCTCCTACGAGCAGTACTTC.

The V gene is TRBV5-1, the J gene TRBJ1-6; D might be TRBD1 (6 bases). Looked up from germline, CDR1 is SGHRS and CDR2 is YFSETQ. The V and J ends lost 1 base and 6 bases respectively, with 8 bases between them. This CDR3 spans 14 amino acids. For the CDR3, the DNA is TGCGCCAGCAGCTTGCTAGGGGGTAATTCACCCCTCCACTTT. It is translated as CASSLLGGNSPLHF. The complete variable domain, with remaining parts taken from reference TRBV5-1 and TRBJ1-6, reads KAGVTQTPRYLIKTRGQQVTLSCSPISGHRSVSWYQQTPGQGLQFLFEYFSETQRNKGNFPGRFSGRQFSNSRSEMNVSTLELGDSALYLCASSLLGGNSPLHFGNGTRLTVT.

As to this clone: Other DNA sequences from this sample encode an identical CDR3 as well. The chain carries TRBV4-1 and TRBJ1-1, with a weak D call TRBD1 (5 bases). Per the germline V gene, CDR1 is MGHRA and CDR2 is YSYEKL. The CDR3 is 16 amino acids. V gave up 1 base and J gave up 1 base, with 13 bases separating them. The DNA of the CDR3 is TGCGCCAGCAGCCAAGGCTCCATAAGGGGGAACACTGAAGCTTTCTTT. It is translated as CASSQGSIRGNTEAFF.

This clone appeared a few times. The chain has TRBV7-6 and TRBJ2-5, with a possible D match to TRBD2 (7 bases). The CDR3 runs to 14 residues. CDR1 and CDR2 (germline): SGHVS, FNYEAQ. The germline V and J ends were trimmed by 0 bases and 4 bases, with 9 bases remaining between them. The CDR3 region is CASSLAGGGETQYF. The CDR3 DNA follows: TGTGCCAGCAGCTTAGCAGGGGGGGGAGAGACCCAGTACTTC.

This clone turned up a few times. V gene TRBV10-3 combines with J gene TRBJ1-3; 9 nucleotides agree with TRBD1. J lost 3 bases, V lost 5 bases, and 5 bases had no gene match. The CDR3 contains 15 residues. The germline V gene has CDR1 ENHRY and CDR2 SYGVKD. This CDR3 is CAISKDRGFGNTIYF. CDR3 sequence (DNA): TGTGCCATCAGTAAAGACAGGGGGTTTGGAAACACCATATATTTT.

This clone was counted ten times or more. The chain uses TRBV7-9 and TRBJ1-1; D unclear. Germline V gene sequence: CDR1 SEHNR, CDR2 FQNEAQ (reference sequence). V was trimmed by 1 base and J by 12 bases, leaving 12 bases between them. This CDR3 is built from 12 residues. CDR3 protein: CASSLVNAYPFF. CDR3 sequence (DNA): TGTGCCAGCAGCTTAGTAAATGCCTACCCTTTCTTT.

This rearrangement joins TRBV28 to TRBJ1-4; D gene ambiguous. This CDR3 comprises 16 residues. V was cut by 5 bases and J by 3 bases, with 16 bases left in between. Germline lookup yields CDR1 MDHEN and CDR2 SYDVKM. CDR3 residues: CASSASPRGPNEKLFF. CDR3 nucleotide sequence: TGTGCCAGCAGTGCTTCCCCCCGGGGTCCTAATGAAAAACTGTTTTTT.

In its sample, this clone was seen a few times. The chain combines TRBV7-9 with TRBJ2-2, with D possibly TRBD2 on 6 matching bases. This CDR3 is 14 amino acids long. V was pared by 5 bases and J by 7 bases, with 14 bases between. Germline-derived CDR1 and CDR2 are SEHNR and FQNEAQ (reference sequence). The CDR3 DNA sequence: TGTGCCAGCAGCCTGGGGGGTTTGAGCGGGGAGCTGTTTTTT. It specifies CASSLGGLSGELFF.

This clone has just a few counts. V usage is TRBV21-1 and J usage is TRBJ2-7; TRBD1, the table's D call, lacks a check against the DNA. TRBV21-1 is a pseudogene locus. This CDR3 has 19 amino acids. CDR3 nucleotides: TGTGCCAGCAGCAAAGGGCGGACAGGGGCGCACCGCCCCACCTACGAGCAGTACTTC. It translates to CASSKGRTGAHRPTYEQYF.

The V and J genes are TRBV4-2 and TRBJ2-1, with D perhaps matching TRBD1 (5 bases). V lost 1 base and J lost 0, with 10 bases in between. Germline CDR1 LGHNA, CDR2 YNFKEQ. The CDR3 has 16 residues. CDR3 loop: CASSQGQGGSYNEQFF. The CDR3 coding sequence is TGTGCCAGCAGCCAAGGGCAGGGTGGCTCCTACAATGAGCAGTTCTTC.

Only a few counts were recorded for this clone. CDR3 region: CAWSGQGAFSNYGYTF. The CDR3 region has the DNA TGTGCCTGGAGTGGACAGGGAGCCTTTTCTAACTATGGCTACACCTTC. The V call is TRBV30, the J call TRBJ1-2; 7 bases line up with TRBD1. The CDR3 has 16 residues. Germline loops: CDR1 GTSNPN, CDR2 SVGIG (reference sequence). The ends lost 1 base at V and 0 bases at J; junction bases unmatched: 8.

This clone has only a few counts. The J gene is TRBJ2-5, the V gene TRBV27; D might be TRBD2 (5 bases). Germline values: CDR1 MNHEY, CDR2 SMNVEV (reference sequence). The CDR3 has 14 amino acids. Trimming left V 3 bases short and J 1 base short, with 9 bases between. For the CDR3, the DNA is TGTGCCAGCAGTTTTCAGAGGGCCCAAGAGACCCAGTACTTC. Its translation is CASSFQRAQETQYF.

This clone was detected only a few times. The chain employs TRBV9 and TRBJ2-3; 10 bases are a match to TRBD2. The CDR3 has 18 residues. The germline V gene encodes CDR1 SGDLS and CDR2 YYNGEE. After removal of 0 bases from V and 0 bases from J, the junction contained 7 bases not matched to a gene. The CDR3 DNA is TGTGCCAGCAGCGTAGAAGCGGGAGGGTCTACTAGCACAGATACGCAGTATTTT. It translates to CASSVEAGGSTSTDTQYF.

V and J are TRBV5-1 and TRBJ2-3; a weak D match, TRBD1 (6 bases). Germline values: CDR1 SGHRS, CDR2 YFSETQ. The CDR3 sequence is 15 residues long. V lost 2 bases and J lost 3, with 13 bases in between. Here the CDR3 reads CASSFTAGTTDTQYF. DNA of the CDR3: TGCGCCAGCAGCTTTACAGCAGGGACAACAGATACGCAGTATTTT.